This T cell receptor (beta chain) is from a study of control samples from healthy donors and cancer patients (dated by TCRdb to 2018 to 2021). This clone occurred once. The antigen it recognizes is unknown. Base qualities are not at hand, and no much larger clone is one base apart. The receptor library was made with the immunoSEQ multiplex PCR assay. What TCRdb holds here is the immuneACCESS table cut down to in-frame rearrangements. Part of the clones is not present; checked against another copy, under half of the missing clones reflect an unresolved V gene, and the others are unexplained. This sample holds 350,000 to 450,000 clones; 75% to 95% were observed only once. Of the sample, about 6.3% falls within the top ten clones. Taken from cysteine to phenylalanine, the CDR3 has 15 residues. Kept here is only the CDR3 DNA, which spans 45 bases and is read in frame from base 1. The germline V and J ends show losses of 5 bases and 7 bases respectively, and no gene match explains 9 bases of the junction. CDR1 MDHEN and CDR2 SYDVKM were looked up in the germline V gene.

This chain joins TRBV28 to TRBJ1-2; 11 middle bases align to TRBD1. The receptor was derived from a man in his forties with head and neck cancer. Material for sequencing was PBMCs. CDR3 region: CASSRGTGGRTGYTF. The DNA is as follows: TGTGCCAGCAGTAGGGGGACAGGGGGGAGAACTGGCTACACCTTC.